A selection of T cell receptor beta chains follows, all from one sample in a study of OX40 agonist ivuxolimab in advanced cancers. Data came from immunoSEQ multiplex PCR; TCRdb stores just in-frame clones and leaves some out. The sample lists tens of thousands of clones; 75% to 90% were seen once. The starting material was CD4+ or CD8+ T cells sorted from blood, obtained in a trial of the OX40 agonist ivuxolimab. The receptors here all came from an adult with an advanced solid tumor such as melanoma, head and neck, liver or kidney cancer. CDR3s include the opening cysteine and the closing phenylalanine or tryptophan. Each record gives: V gene, J gene, CDR3 protein.

v_gene: TRBV5-8; j_gene: TRBJ1-5; CDR3aa: CASSLGNSFNQPQHF
v_gene: TRBV4-1; j_gene: TRBJ2-7; CDR3aa: CASSSHSGEDWEQYF
v_gene: TRBV6-4; j_gene: TRBJ1-2; CDR3aa: CASRPDQGSNYGYTF
v_gene: TRBV27; j_gene: TRBJ1-1; CDR3aa: CASIRGVNEAFF
v_gene: TRBV25-1; j_gene: TRBJ1-6; CDR3aa: CASTQGAGDSPLHF
v_gene: TRBV4-1; j_gene: TRBJ1-2; CDR3aa: CASSQGGISNYGYTF
v_gene: TRBV27; j_gene: TRBJ2-5; CDR3aa: CASSLRWGATHQETQYF
v_gene: TRBV2; j_gene: NA; CDR3aa: CASKGNEQFF
v_gene: TRBV29-1; j_gene: TRBJ2-6; CDR3aa: CSVAASGANVLTF
v_gene: TRBV4-3; j_gene: TRBJ1-2; CDR3aa: CASSQVAGGDYGYTF
v_gene: TRBV4-3; j_gene: TRBJ2-1; CDR3aa: CASSQGGGIYNEQFF
v_gene: TRBV4-3; j_gene: TRBJ1-2; CDR3aa: CASSQEEYGTVNYGYTF
v_gene: TRBV9; j_gene: TRBJ2-7; CDR3aa: CASSVNENYEQYF
v_gene: TRBV4-2; j_gene: TRBJ2-7; CDR3aa: CASSQETRTGSRPGQYF
v_gene: TRBV9; j_gene: TRBJ2-3; CDR3aa: CASSVYWGGNTDTQYF
v_gene: TRBV6-5; j_gene: TRBJ1-6; CDR3aa: CASRRTDYHSPLHF
v_gene: TRBV29-1; j_gene: TRBJ2-1; CDR3aa: CSVLQKYNEQFF
v_gene: TRBV25-1; j_gene: TRBJ1-1; CDR3aa: CASSELTGKNTEAFF
v_gene: TRBV11-2; j_gene: TRBJ2-1; CDR3aa: CASGWGDRSYNEQFF
v_gene: TRBV4-1; j_gene: TRBJ2-1; CDR3aa: CASSQAMGDEQFF
v_gene: TRBV6-6; j_gene: TRBJ2-1; CDR3aa: CASTLGYNGEQFF
v_gene: TRBV19; j_gene: TRBJ2-7; CDR3aa: CASSMVQGAGEQYF
v_gene: TRBV6-5; j_gene: TRBJ2-7; CDR3aa: CASKGQGAYEQYF
v_gene: TRBV5-8; j_gene: TRBJ1-2; CDR3aa: CASSLGTGTGSYGYTF
v_gene: TRBV9; j_gene: TRBJ2-3; CDR3aa: CASSVLQQDTQYF
v_gene: TRBV7-9; j_gene: TRBJ2-3; CDR3aa: CASGSSDTQYF
v_gene: TRBV10-3; j_gene: TRBJ2-5; CDR3aa: CAISASGWETQYF
v_gene: TRBV4-2; j_gene: TRBJ1-1; CDR3aa: CASSQDEVASTEAFF
v_gene: TRBV11-2; j_gene: TRBJ1-1; CDR3aa: CASSLGFGNTEAFF
v_gene: TRBV4-3; j_gene: TRBJ2-7; CDR3aa: CASSQADRAPSYEQYF
v_gene: TRBV5-4; j_gene: TRBJ2-7; CDR3aa: CASSLDLSNEQYF
v_gene: TRBV12-5; j_gene: TRBJ2-3; CDR3aa: CASAMAGTGANTDTQYF
v_gene: TRBV10-1; j_gene: TRBJ2-7; CDR3aa: CASRREGDFYEQYF
v_gene: TRBV7-9; j_gene: TRBJ2-1; CDR3aa: CASSQPLAGGPYNEQFF
v_gene: TRBV6-1; j_gene: TRBJ1-1; CDR3aa: CASSPGENTEAFF
v_gene: TRBV28; j_gene: TRBJ2-1; CDR3aa: CASSFLRTHEQFF
v_gene: TRBV5-6; j_gene: TRBJ2-7; CDR3aa: CASSIGTGGEQYF